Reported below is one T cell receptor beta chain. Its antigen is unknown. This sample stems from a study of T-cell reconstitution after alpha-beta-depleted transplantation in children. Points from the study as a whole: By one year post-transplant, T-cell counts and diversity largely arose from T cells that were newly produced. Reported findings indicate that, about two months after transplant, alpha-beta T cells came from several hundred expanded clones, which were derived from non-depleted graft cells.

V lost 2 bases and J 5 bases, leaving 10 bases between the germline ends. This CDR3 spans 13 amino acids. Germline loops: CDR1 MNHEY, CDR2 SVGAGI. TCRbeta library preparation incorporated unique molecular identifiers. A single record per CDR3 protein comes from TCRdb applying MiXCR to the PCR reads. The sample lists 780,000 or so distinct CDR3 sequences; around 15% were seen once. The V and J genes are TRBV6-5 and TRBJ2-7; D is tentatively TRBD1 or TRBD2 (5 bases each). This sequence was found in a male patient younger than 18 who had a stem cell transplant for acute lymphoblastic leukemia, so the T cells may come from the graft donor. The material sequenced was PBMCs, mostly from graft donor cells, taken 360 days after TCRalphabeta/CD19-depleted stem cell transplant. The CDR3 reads CASSYGGFHEQYF. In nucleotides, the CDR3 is TGTGCCAGCAGTTACGGGGGTTTCCACGAGCAGTACTTC.